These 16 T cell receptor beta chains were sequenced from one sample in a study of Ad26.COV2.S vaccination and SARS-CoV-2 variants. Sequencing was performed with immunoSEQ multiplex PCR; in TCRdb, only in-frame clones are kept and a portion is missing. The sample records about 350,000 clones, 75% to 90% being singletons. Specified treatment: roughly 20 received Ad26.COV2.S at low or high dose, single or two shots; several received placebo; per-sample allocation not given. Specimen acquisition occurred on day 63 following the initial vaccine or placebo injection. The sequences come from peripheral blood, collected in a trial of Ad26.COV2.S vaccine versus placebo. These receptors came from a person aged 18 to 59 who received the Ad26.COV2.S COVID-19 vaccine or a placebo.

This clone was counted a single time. CDR3 residues: CASSPGPTTRNEQFF. Here the CDR3 DNA reads TGCGCCAGCAGCCCCGGGCCCACGACGCGCAATGAGCAGTTCTTC. The chain uses TRBV5-1 and TRBJ2-1; D is undetermined. Germline-derived CDR1 and CDR2 are SGHRS and YFSETQ. There are 15 residues in the CDR3. The V end was cut by 4 bases, the J end by 6 bases, with 17 bases between. The variable domain in full, completed from reference TRBV5-1 and TRBJ2-1, reads KAGVTQTPRYLIKTRGQQVTLSCSPISGHRSVSWYQQTPGQGLQFLFEYFSETQRNKGNFPGRFSGRQFSNSRSEMNVSTLELGDSALYLCASSPGPTTRNEQFFGPGTRLTVL.

CDR3: CASSHTSGRAGDEQFF. DNA of the CDR3: TGTGCCAGCAGCCACACTAGCGGGAGGGCTGGGGATGAGCAGTTCTTC. The J gene is TRBJ2-1, the V gene TRBV7-6; 13 bases fit TRBD2. The V gene's germline CDR1 is SGHVS and CDR2 FNYEAQ. This CDR3 has 16 amino acids. The V segment lost 5 bases and the J segment 8 bases; nucleotides outside the gene matches: 9.

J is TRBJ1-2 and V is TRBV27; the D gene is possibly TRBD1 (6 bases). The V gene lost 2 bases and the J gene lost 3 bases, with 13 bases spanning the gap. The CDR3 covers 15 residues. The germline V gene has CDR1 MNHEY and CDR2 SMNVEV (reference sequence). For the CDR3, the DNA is TGTGCCAGCAGTTTACACCGAGGGGGGGACTATGGCTACACCTTC. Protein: CASSLHRGGDYGYTF.

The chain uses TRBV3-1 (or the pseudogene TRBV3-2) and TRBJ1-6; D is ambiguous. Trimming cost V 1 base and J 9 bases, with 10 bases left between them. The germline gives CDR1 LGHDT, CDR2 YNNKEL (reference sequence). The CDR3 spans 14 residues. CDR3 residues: CASSQGLFGSPLHF. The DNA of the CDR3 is TGTGCCAGCAGCCAAGGGCTCTTTGGTTCACCCCTCCACTTT.

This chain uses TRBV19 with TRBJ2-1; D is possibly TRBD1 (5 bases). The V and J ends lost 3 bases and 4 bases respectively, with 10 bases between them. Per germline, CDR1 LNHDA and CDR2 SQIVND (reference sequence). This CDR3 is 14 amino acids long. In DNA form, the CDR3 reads TGTGCCAGTAGTATGCAGGGATTGTACAATGAGCAGTTCTTC. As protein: CASSMQGLYNEQFF.

Here the CDR3 reads CASRGTAGELFF. The CDR3 DNA sequence: TGTGCCAGCAGGGGTACCGCCGGGGAGCTGTTTTTT. V and J are TRBV6-5 and TRBJ2-2; D unclear. Trimming stripped 6 bases from V and 6 bases from J, with 8 bases between. The germline V gene has CDR1 MNHEY and CDR2 SVGAGI. The CDR3 covers 12 residues.

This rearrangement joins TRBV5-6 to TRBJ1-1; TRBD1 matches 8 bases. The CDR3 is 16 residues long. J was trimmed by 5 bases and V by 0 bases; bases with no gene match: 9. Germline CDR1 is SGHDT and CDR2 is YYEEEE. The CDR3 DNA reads TGTGCCAGCAGCTTGGGGACAGGGTCTTTGTGGACTGAAGCTTTCTTT. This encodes CASSLGTGSLWTEAFF.

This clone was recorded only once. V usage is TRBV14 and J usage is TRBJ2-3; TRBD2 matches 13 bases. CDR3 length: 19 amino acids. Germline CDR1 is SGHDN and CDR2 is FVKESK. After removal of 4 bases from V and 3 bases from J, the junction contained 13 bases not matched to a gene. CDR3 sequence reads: CASSLRPGTSGIGTDTQYF. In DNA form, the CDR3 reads TGTGCCAGCAGCCTTCGTCCCGGGACTAGCGGGATTGGGACAGATACGCAGTATTTT.

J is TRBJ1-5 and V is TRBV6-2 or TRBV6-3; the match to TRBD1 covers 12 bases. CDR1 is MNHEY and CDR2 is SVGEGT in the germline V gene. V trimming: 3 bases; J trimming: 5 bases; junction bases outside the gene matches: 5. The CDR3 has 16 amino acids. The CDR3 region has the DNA TGTGCCAGCAGTTATGTGGGACAGGGGGCGTATCAGCCCCAGCATTTT. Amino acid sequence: CASSYVGQGAYQPQHF.

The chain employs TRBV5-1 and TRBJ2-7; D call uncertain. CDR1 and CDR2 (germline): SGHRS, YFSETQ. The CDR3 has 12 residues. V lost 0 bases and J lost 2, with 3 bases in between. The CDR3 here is CASSLDAYEQYF. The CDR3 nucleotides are TGCGCCAGCAGCTTGGACGCCTACGAGCAGTACTTC.

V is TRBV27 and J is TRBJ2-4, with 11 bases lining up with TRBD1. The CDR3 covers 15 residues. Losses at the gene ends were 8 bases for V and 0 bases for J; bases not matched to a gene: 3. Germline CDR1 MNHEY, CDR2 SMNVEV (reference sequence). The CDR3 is CASGTGGLAKNIQYF. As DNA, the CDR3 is TGTGCCAGCGGGACAGGGGGGTTAGCCAAAAACATTCAGTACTTC.

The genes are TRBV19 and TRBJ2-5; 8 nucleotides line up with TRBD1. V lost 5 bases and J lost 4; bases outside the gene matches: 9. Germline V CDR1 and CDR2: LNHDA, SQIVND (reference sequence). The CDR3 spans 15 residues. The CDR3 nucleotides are TGTGCCAGTAGTCCGGGGCAGGGGGCAGGAGAGACCCAGTACTTC. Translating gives CASSPGQGAGETQYF.

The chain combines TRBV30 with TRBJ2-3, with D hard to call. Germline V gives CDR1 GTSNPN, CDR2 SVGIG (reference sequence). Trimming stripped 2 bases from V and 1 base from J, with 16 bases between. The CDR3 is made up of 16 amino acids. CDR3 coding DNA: TGTGCCTGGAGTCCCTCCCGGATATCGGGCACAGATACGCAGTATTTT. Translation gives CAWSPSRISGTDTQYF.

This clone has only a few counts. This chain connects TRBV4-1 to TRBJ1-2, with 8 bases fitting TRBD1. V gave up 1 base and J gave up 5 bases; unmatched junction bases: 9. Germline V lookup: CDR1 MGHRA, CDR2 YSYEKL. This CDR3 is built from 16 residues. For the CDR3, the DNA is TGCGCCAGCAGCCAAGTGGTAGGGACAGGAGGTTATGGCTACACCTTC. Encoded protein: CASSQVVGTGGYGYTF.

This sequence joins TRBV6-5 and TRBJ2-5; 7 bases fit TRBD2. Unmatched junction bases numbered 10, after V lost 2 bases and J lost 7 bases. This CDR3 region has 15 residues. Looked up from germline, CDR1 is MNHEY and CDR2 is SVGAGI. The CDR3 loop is CASSYVPGGFGTQYF. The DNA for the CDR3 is TGTGCCAGCAGTTACGTGCCGGGAGGTTTCGGGACCCAGTACTTC.

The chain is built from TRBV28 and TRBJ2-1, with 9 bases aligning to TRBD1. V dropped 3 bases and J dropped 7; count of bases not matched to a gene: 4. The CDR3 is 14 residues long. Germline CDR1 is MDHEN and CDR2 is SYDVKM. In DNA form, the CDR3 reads TGTGCCAGCAGTTTTGGACAGGGGAGGAATGAGCAGTTCTTC. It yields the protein CASSFGQGRNEQFF.